These 22 T cell receptor beta chains were sequenced from one sample in a study of post-analysis software for immune sequencing data. Study-level findings and limits: The study found TRBV5-6, TRBV5-1 and TRBV20-1 among several TRBV segments more frequent in patients than controls.

The antigens these receptors bind are not known. Built from TCR beta cDNA, the libraries had unique molecular identifiers in them. TCRdb reanalysed the PCR reads using MiXCR and keeps one entry per CDR3 protein. The sample carries around 700,000 distinct CDR3 sequences, roughly three fifths recorded once. Sequencing used blood. These receptors all stem from a girl aged 2-15 years with multiple sclerosis.

The genes are TRBV29-1 and TRBJ2-1, with 12 bases aligning to TRBD2. This CDR3 has 14 amino acids. J was trimmed by 8 bases and V by 6 bases; bases with no gene match: 8. CDR1 and CDR2 (germline): SQVTM, ANQGSEA. CDR3 nucleotides: TGCAGCGTGGACCCTAGCGGGGGGGCGTATGAGCAGTTCTTC. Protein: CSVDPSGGAYEQFF.

The rearrangement links TRBV20-1 to TRBJ1-5, with no clear D. This CDR3 spans 13 amino acids. CDR1 DFQATT and CDR2 SNEGSKA come from the germline V gene (reference sequence). V was shortened by 5 bases and J by 3 bases, with 11 bases between the two germline ends. The CDR3 loop is CSAPGPNNQPQHF. For the CDR3, the DNA is TGCAGTGCTCCAGGACCGAACAATCAGCCCCAGCATTTT.

The chain links TRBV28 to TRBJ2-7, with no clear D. The CDR3 has 12 residues. Germline CDR1 and CDR2: MDHEN and SYDVKM. Deletions cut 9 bases from V and 7 bases from J, with 16 bases between. CDR3 in amino acids: CASLLGASEQYF. CDR3 DNA: TGTGCCAGTCTCCTAGGAGCGAGTGAGCAGTACTTC.

This clonotype was counted between two and nine times. The chain joins TRBV28 to TRBJ1-2; perhaps TRBD1 as D (5 bases). There are 12 residues in the CDR3. V was clipped by 9 bases and J by 3 bases, with 11 bases between them. Per the germline V gene, CDR1 is MDHEN and CDR2 is SYDVKM. CDR3 coding DNA: TGTGCCAGTAAGACAGTTCACTATGGCTACACCTTC. Amino acids: CASKTVHYGYTF.

The chain couples TRBV7-8 to TRBJ1-2; the D gene is possibly TRBD1 (6 bases). Germline loops: CDR1 SGHVS, CDR2 FQNEAQ. V was pared by 2 bases and J by 6 bases, with 13 bases between. The CDR3 has 14 amino acids. The CDR3 is CASSLRGAEDGYTF. In DNA, the CDR3 is TGTGCCAGCAGCTTACGGGGGGCGGAGGATGGCTACACCTTC.

The chain is built from TRBV4-2 and TRBJ2-3; TRBD2 matches 7 bases. Losses at the gene ends were 0 bases for V and 4 bases for J; bases not matched to a gene: 7. CDR3 length: 16 amino acids. Germline V gives CDR1 LGHNA, CDR2 YNFKEQ. CDR3 nucleotides: TGTGCCAGCAGCCAAGATCCATCCCTAGCGGCAGATACGCAGTATTTT. Translation gives CASSQDPSLAADTQYF.

The rearrangement links TRBV6-5 to TRBJ2-1, with TRBD1 matching 9 bases. J gave up 4 bases and V 6 bases, and 7 bases lay outside the gene matches. The CDR3 extends over 15 amino acids. From germline, CDR1 is MNHEY and CDR2 SVGAGI. CDR3 coding DNA: TGTGCCAGCAGCCTCACAGGGGGCGATTACAATGAGCAGTTCTTC. This gives the protein CASSLTGGDYNEQFF.

The chain combines TRBV10-1 with TRBJ2-3, with TRBD2 identical over 7 bases. This CDR3 comprises 14 residues. The V segment lost 5 bases and the J segment 0 bases; nucleotides outside the gene matches: 2. Germline CDR1 is WNHNN and CDR2 is SYGVQD (reference sequence). The CDR3 spells CASSRSGSTDTQYF. The DNA for the CDR3 is TGCGCCAGCAGTCGTAGCGGGAGCACAGATACGCAGTATTTT.

For the CDR3, the DNA is TGTGCCAGCAGCCCAGAGGTGGGTCGCGGGCGTGGCTACACCTTC. Translating it yields CASSPEVGRGRGYTF. The chain uses TRBV3-1 and TRBJ1-2; the D is unclear. This CDR3 region has 15 residues. Germline-derived CDR1 and CDR2 are LGHDT and YNNKEL (reference sequence). V gave up 4 bases and J gave up 7 bases, with 19 bases separating them.

The genes are TRBV7-2 and TRBJ1-4; D gene ambiguous. Trimming cost V 1 base and J 8 bases, with 11 bases left between them. The CDR3 runs 14 residues. Germline assignment: CDR1 SGHTA and CDR2 FQGNSA. In DNA, the CDR3 is TGTGCCAGCAGCTTAGGGGGAAAAGGGGAAAAACTGTTTTTT. This encodes CASSLGGKGEKLFF.

This clonotype occurred a few times. This rearrangement joins TRBV2 to TRBJ1-1, with TRBD1 as a possible D gene (5 bases). Germline loops: CDR1 SNHLY, CDR2 FYNNEI. With 2 bases removed from V and 4 bases from J, the gap between germline ends came to 14 bases. This CDR3 is 15 amino acids long. CDR3 protein: CASSERFAGSTEAFF. The CDR3 nucleotides are TGTGCCAGCAGTGAAAGGTTTGCAGGGAGCACTGAAGCTTTCTTT.

This rearrangement joins TRBV27 to TRBJ2-3; tentative D call: TRBD1 (6 bases). This CDR3 spans 17 amino acids. Trimming stripped 2 bases from V and 2 bases from J, with 17 bases between. Germline V gene data show CDR1 as MNHEY and CDR2 as SMNVEV (reference sequence). The CDR3 DNA follows: TGTGCCAGCAGTTTAGACAGGCCCCCATCATTCACAGATACGCAGTATTTT. Protein: CASSLDRPPSFTDTQYF.

The V call is TRBV6-6, the J call TRBJ2-3; TRBD2 agrees at 12 bases. Germline V lookup: CDR1 MNHNY, CDR2 SVGAGI (reference sequence). This CDR3 is built from 16 residues. V lost 7 bases to trimming and J lost 2 bases; unmatched junction nucleotides: 7. CDR3 region: CASTRLAGDHTDTQYF. The CDR3 nucleotides read TGTGCCAGCACACGACTAGCGGGGGACCACACAGATACGCAGTATTTT.

The rearrangement uses TRBV2 and TRBJ2-5, with unresolved D. The V gene's germline CDR1 is SNHLY and CDR2 FYNNEI. This CDR3 has 13 amino acids. V was trimmed by 4 bases and J by 2 bases, leaving 8 bases between them. CDR3 nucleotide sequence: TGTGCCAGCAGTGCGTCCAGACAAGAGACCCAGTACTTC. The encoded protein is CASSASRQETQYF.

The rearrangement links TRBV4-3 to TRBJ2-7; 9 positions match TRBD2. The J call may be mistaken, given a closer DNA end match to TRBJ2-5. The CDR3 extends over 16 amino acids. Germline CDR1 reads LGHNA; CDR2 reads YSLEER. The CDR3 here is CASSQGGLAFGETQYF. CDR3 in DNA: TGCGCCAGCAGCCAAGGGGGACTAGCTTTTGGGGAGACCCAGTACTTC.

The chain recombines TRBV5-1 with TRBJ1-1; D is uncertain. The germline V gene encodes CDR1 SGHRS and CDR2 YFSETQ. V dropped 5 bases and J dropped 0 bases, with 8 bases sitting between them. The CDR3 contains 13 residues. CDR3 DNA: TGCGCCAGCAGGGGTGTCCTGAACACTGAAGCTTTCTTT. This encodes CASRGVLNTEAFF.

This clonotype has only a few counts. The chain is built from TRBV29-1 and TRBJ2-1, with a weak D call TRBD2 (5 bases). The germline V gene has CDR1 SQVTM and CDR2 ANQGSEA. The CDR3 is made up of 12 amino acids. Trimming removed 8 bases at V and 9 bases at J, with 17 bases between. The CDR3: CSTRSSPGEQFF. CDR3 DNA sequence: TGCAGCACGCGCTCTAGCCCCGGTGAGCAGTTCTTC.

The gene calls are TRBV28 and TRBJ2-1; the D gene is possibly TRBD2 (5 bases). V gave up 4 bases and J gave up 9 bases, with 22 bases separating them. The CDR3 extends over 16 amino acids. CDR1 and CDR2 from the germline V gene are MDHEN and SYDVKM. DNA for the CDR3: TGTGCCAGCAGTTCCATAAGGACTTTACCCCGGGGTGAGCAGTTCTTC. Amino acid sequence: CASSSIRTLPRGEQFF.

V usage is TRBV28 and J usage is TRBJ2-4; D gene ambiguous. Deletions cut 1 base from V and 0 bases from J, with 16 bases between. The CDR3 consists of 18 residues. Germline V lookup: CDR1 MDHEN, CDR2 SYDVKM. This CDR3 is CASSLYGWTELAKNIQYF. The DNA for the CDR3 is TGTGCCAGCAGTTTATATGGGTGGACGGAGCTAGCCAAAAACATTCAGTACTTC.

The chain combines TRBV4-2 with TRBJ1-2; TRBD1 agrees at 10 bases. The CDR3 length is 15 residues. The trim removed 0 bases at V and 5 bases at J, leaving 3 bases unmatched. The germline gives CDR1 LGHNA, CDR2 YNFKEQ. The CDR3 region has the DNA TGTGCCAGCAGCCAAGAAAGGGGACAGGGGTATGGCTACACCTTC. Translated: CASSQERGQGYGYTF.

This clonotype was seen ten or more times. The J gene is TRBJ2-7, the V gene TRBV20-1; TRBD2 matches 8 bases. The V and J ends lost 3 bases and 4 bases, in that order; junction bases with no gene match: 2. The germline CDR1 and CDR2 sequences are DFQATT and SNEGSKA (reference sequence). This CDR3 contains 12 residues. Here the CDR3 DNA reads TGCAGTGCTAGCCAGCGGGAGTACGAGCAGTACTTC. This translates into CSASQREYEQYF.

This clonotype was counted at least ten times. The gene calls are TRBV4-1 and TRBJ2-3; D gene ambiguous. The V end was cut by 0 bases, the J end by 0 bases, with 7 bases between. CDR3 length: 15 amino acids. Germline CDR1 reads MGHRA; CDR2 reads YSYEKL. CDR3 region: CASSQEGLSTDTQYF. CDR3 DNA: TGCGCCAGCAGCCAAGAGGGTCTTAGCACAGATACGCAGTATTTT.